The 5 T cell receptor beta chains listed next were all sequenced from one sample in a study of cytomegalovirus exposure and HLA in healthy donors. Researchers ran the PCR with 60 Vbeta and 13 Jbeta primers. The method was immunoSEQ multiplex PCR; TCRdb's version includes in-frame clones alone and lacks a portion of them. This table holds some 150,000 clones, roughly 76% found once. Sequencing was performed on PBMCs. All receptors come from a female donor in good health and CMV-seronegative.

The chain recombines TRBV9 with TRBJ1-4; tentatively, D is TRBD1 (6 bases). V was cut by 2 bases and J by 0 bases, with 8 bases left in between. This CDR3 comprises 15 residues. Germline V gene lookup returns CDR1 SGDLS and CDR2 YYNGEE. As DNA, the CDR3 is TGTGCCAGCAGCGTGCAGGGGACAACTAATGAAAAACTGTTTTTT. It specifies CASSVQGTTNEKLFF.

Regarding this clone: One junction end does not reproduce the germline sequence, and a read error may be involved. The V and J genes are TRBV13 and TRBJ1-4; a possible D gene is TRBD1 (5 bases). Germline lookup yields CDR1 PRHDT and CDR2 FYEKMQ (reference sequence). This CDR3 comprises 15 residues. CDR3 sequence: CAISGTGSTNEKLFF. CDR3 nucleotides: TGTGCCATCAGCGGAACAGGATCAACTAATGAAAAACTGTTTTTT. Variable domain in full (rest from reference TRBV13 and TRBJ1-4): AAGVIQSPRHLIKEKRETATLKCYPIPRHDTVYWYQQGPGQDPQFLISFYEKMQSDKGSIPDRFSAQQFSDYHSELNMSSLELGDSALYFCAISGTGSTNEKLFFGSGTQLSVL.

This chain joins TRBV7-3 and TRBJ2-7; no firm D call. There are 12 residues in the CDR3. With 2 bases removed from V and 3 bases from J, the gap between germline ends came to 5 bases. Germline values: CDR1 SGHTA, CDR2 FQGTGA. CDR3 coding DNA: TGTGCCAGCAGCTTATCCGGCTACGAGCAGTACTTC. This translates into CASSLSGYEQYF. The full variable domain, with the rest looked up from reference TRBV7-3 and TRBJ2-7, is GAGVSQTPSNKVTEKGKYVELRCDPISGHTALYWYRQSLGQGPEFLIYFQGTGAADDSGLPNDRFFAVRPEGSVSTLKIQRTERGDSAVYLCASSLSGYEQYFGPGTRLTVT.

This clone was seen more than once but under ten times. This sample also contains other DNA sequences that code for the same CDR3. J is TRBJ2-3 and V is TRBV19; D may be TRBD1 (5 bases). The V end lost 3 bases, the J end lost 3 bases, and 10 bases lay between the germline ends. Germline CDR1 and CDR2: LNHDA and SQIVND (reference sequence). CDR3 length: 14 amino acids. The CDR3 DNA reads TGTGCCAGTAGTATGGCAGGGTATACAGATACGCAGTATTTT. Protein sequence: CASSMAGYTDTQYF.

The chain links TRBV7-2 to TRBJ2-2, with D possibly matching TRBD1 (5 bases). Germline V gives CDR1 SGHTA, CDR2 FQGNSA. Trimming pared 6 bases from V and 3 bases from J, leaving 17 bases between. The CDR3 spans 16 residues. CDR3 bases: TGTGCCAGCAGTTTACAAGTAGGGGTGGACACCGGGGAGCTGTTTTTT. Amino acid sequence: CASSLQVGVDTGELFF.